Listed below are T cell receptor beta chains from one sample, sequenced in a study of cytomegalovirus exposure and HLA in healthy donors. Using immunoSEQ multiplex PCR, the repertoire was profiled, and TCRdb retains in-frame clones only, with some absent. The sample lists 180,000 or so clones; 82% were seen once. Sequencing was carried out using PBMCs. These receptors were taken from a boy aged 2 to 10 in good health and CMV-seronegative. Both conserved end residues are part of each CDR3. The order of the fields is clone size, D gene, J gene, V gene, CDR3 protein, CDR3 DNA. D genes are given only for firm matches. Some rows have no size entry. The others give once, few or many, or a class for an expanded clone.

NA	NA	TRBJ2-7	TRBV5-1	CASSLSARVDYEQYF	TGCGCCAGCAGCTTGAGTGCCAGGGTGGACTACGAGCAGTACTTC
once	NA	TRBJ1-3	TRBV7-9	CASSLQGTGNTIYF	TGTGCCAGCAGCCTACAGGGAACAGGAAACACCATATATTTT
few	TRBD1	TRBJ2-7	TRBV7-9	CASSSNAYRGHEQYF	TGTGCCAGCAGCTCAAATGCATACAGGGGCCACGAGCAGTACTTC
NA	TRBD2	TRBJ2-3	TRBV4-2	CASRKNAGVRTDTQYF	TGTGCCAGCAGAAAGAACGCGGGGGTTCGGACAGATACGCAGTATTTT
NA	NA	TRBJ2-1	TRBV12-5	CASGLVLRSGVINEQFF	TGTGCTAGTGGTTTGGTACTTCGGTCAGGGGTTATAAATGAGCAGTTCTTC
NA	TRBD1	TRBJ2-5	TRBV7-9	CASSLDRGETQYF	TGTGCCAGCAGCTTGGACAGGGGAGAGACCCAGTACTTC
NA	NA	TRBJ2-7	TRBV10-3	CAIRTGYGGYDEQYF	TGTGCCATCAGGACTGGGTACGGCGGGTACGACGAGCAGTACTTC
NA	TRBD2	TRBJ2-3	TRBV28	CASSLGAGVSTDTQYF	TGTGCCAGCAGTTTAGGGGCGGGGGTGAGCACAGATACGCAGTATTTT
NA	NA	TRBJ2-5	TRBV5-1	CASSLLGATREETQYF	TGCGCCAGCAGCTTGTTGGGGGCTACCCGGGAAGAGACCCAGTACTTC
few	TRBD1	TRBJ2-7	TRBV4-3	CASSQAGTGSYEQYF	TGCGCCAGCAGCCAAGCCGGGACAGGGAGCTACGAGCAGTACTTC
NA	NA	TRBJ1-6	TRBV7-2	CASSLNSSPLHF	TGTGCCAGCAGTCTAAACAGCTCACCCCTCCACTTT
NA	TRBD2	TRBJ2-3	TRBV7-2	CASMWTSGVTDTQYF	TGTGCCAGCATGTGGACGAGCGGGGTCACAGATACGCAGTATTTT
few	NA	TRBJ2-1	TRBV5-8	CASSLANRGGNNEQFF	TGTGCCAGCAGCTTGGCTAACAGGGGGGGAAACAATGAGCAGTTCTTC
once	NA	TRBJ2-3	TRBV5-8	CASSLPLYTDTQYF	TGTGCCAGCAGCTTACCCCTATACACAGATACGCAGTATTTT
NA	TRBD1	TRBJ1-2	TRBV9	CASSVLGTGIYGYTF	TGTGCCAGCAGCGTCCTCGGGACAGGGATTTATGGCTACACCTTC
NA	NA	TRBJ1-1	TRBV30	CAWSHGRQRYNTEAFF	TGTGCCTGGAGCCACGGGAGGCAGCGGTATAACACTGAAGCTTTCTTT
once	TRBD1	TRBJ2-1	TRBV5-4	CASSFRTGEQFF	TGTGCCAGCAGCTTCCGGACAGGTGAGCAGTTCTTC
NA	NA	TRBJ1-1	TRBV10-3	CAISGRENTEAFF	TGTGCCATCAGTGGTCGGGAGAACACTGAAGCTTTCTTT
NA	NA	TRBJ2-1	TRBV9	CASSRDNEQFF	TGTGCCAGCAGCCGGGACAATGAGCAGTTCTTC
NA	TRBD1	TRBJ1-5	TRBV2	CASSPGQGQPQHF	TGTGCCAGCAGCCCCGGACAGGGTCAGCCCCAGCATTTT
NA	NA	TRBJ2-7	TRBV10-3	CATRWAPAYEQYF	TGTGCCACCCGGTGGGCACCGGCCTACGAGCAGTACTTC
NA	NA	TRBJ2-3	TRBV7-9	CASSLHGVTDTQYF	TGTGCCAGCAGCTTACACGGGGTTACAGATACGCAGTATTTT
NA	NA	TRBJ2-1	TRBV7-6	CASSLLPQRHPPATYNEQFF	TGTGCCAGCAGCTTACTACCCCAACGCCACCCTCCCGCCACTTACAATGAGCAGTTCTTC
NA	TRBD1	TRBJ1-5	TRBV11-3	CASSFLPGQGLSSNQPQHF	TGTGCCAGCAGCTTCCTTCCGGGACAGGGTTTAAGTAGCAATCAGCCCCAGCATTTT
NA	TRBD1	TRBJ1-5	TRBV7-9	CASSRTGTNQPQHF	TGTGCCAGCAGCAGGACAGGAACTAATCAGCCCCAGCATTTT
few	NA	TRBJ1-6	TRBV5-4	CASSLGDNNSPLHF	TGTGCCAGCAGCTTGGGGGACAATAATTCACCCCTCCACTTT
few	NA	TRBJ2-5	TRBV29-1	CSVGQWTRETQYF	TGCAGCGTCGGACAGTGGACGAGGGAGACCCAGTACTTC
few	NA	TRBJ1-5	TRBV30	CAWSHKQDPANQPQHF	TGTGCCTGGAGTCATAAACAGGATCCAGCAAATCAGCCCCAGCATTTT
NA	TRBD2	TRBJ2-1	TRBV11-3	CASSLGGSGGGEQFF	TGTGCCAGCAGCTTAGGTGGTAGCGGGGGTGGTGAGCAGTTCTTC
NA	NA	TRBJ1-2	TRBV4-3	CASSHTQGSNYGYTF	TGCGCCAGCAGCCATACGCAGGGAAGTAACTATGGCTACACCTTC
NA	NA	TRBJ2-7	TRBV5-1	CASSLLETYEQYF	TGCGCCAGCAGCTTACTCGAAACCTACGAGCAGTACTTC
NA	NA	TRBJ2-3	TRBV6-5	CASSYSRDYTQYF	TGTGCCAGCAGTTACTCGAGGGACTATACGCAGTATTTT
NA	TRBD1	TRBJ2-7	TRBV7-7	CASSFGRTGPSSVSEQYF	TGTGCTAGCAGCTTTGGGCGGACAGGGCCATCATCCGTCAGCGAGCAGTACTTC
NA	TRBD2	TRBJ2-5	TRBV6-5	CASSNRGGQETQYF	TGTGCCAGCAGTAACCGGGGGGGTCAAGAGACCCAGTACTTC
NA	NA	TRBJ1-2	TRBV30	CAWREREDGYTF	TGTGCCTGGAGGGAAAGGGAGGATGGCTACACCTTC
NA	NA	TRBJ2-7	TRBV7-2	CASSSGDSYEQYF	TGTGCCAGCAGCTCAGGAGACAGCTACGAGCAGTACTTC
NA	NA	TRBJ1-2	TRBV5-1	CASSLDRVTGYTF	TGCGCCAGCAGCTTGGACAGGGTGACGGGCTACACCTTC
NA	NA	TRBJ2-5	TRBV2	CASRTSGDYQETQYF	TGTGCCAGCAGGACTTCTGGGGACTACCAAGAGACCCAGTACTTC
once	TRBD1	TRBJ1-3	TRBV5-1	CASSSLTGTGNTIYF	TGCGCCAGCAGCTCCCTGACAGGGACTGGAAACACCATATATTTT
NA	TRBD2	TRBJ2-5	TRBV7-8	CASSLEAGGRETQYF	TGTGCCAGCAGCTTAGAAGCGGGGGGGCGGGAGACCCAGTACTTC
NA	NA	TRBJ1-2	TRBV18	CASSPPNGREEDGYTF	TGTGCCAGCTCACCACCGAACGGCCGGGAAGAAGATGGCTACACCTTC
NA	TRBD2	TRBJ2-1	TRBV7-9	CASSLGGAGGSNEQFF	TGTGCCAGCAGCTTAGGCGGGGCGGGGGGGAGTAATGAGCAGTTCTTC
NA	NA	TRBJ1-1	TRBV2	CASKGIRGNTEAFF	TGTGCCAGCAAGGGGATAAGGGGGAACACTGAAGCTTTCTTT
NA	NA	TRBJ1-2	TRBV29-1	CSVEDRQGNYGYTF	TGCAGCGTTGAAGATCGGCAGGGGAACTATGGCTACACCTTC
NA	TRBD1	TRBJ2-7	TRBV7-2	CASSLLGQGSYEQYF	TGTGCCAGCAGCTTACTAGGACAGGGCTCCTACGAGCAGTACTTC
few	TRBD1	TRBJ2-1	TRBV6-6	CASSTGQGANEQFF	TGTGCCAGCAGTACGGGACAGGGCGCCAATGAGCAGTTCTTC
NA	NA	TRBJ2-5	TRBV15	CATSRGGVQETQYF	TGTGCCACCAGCAGAGGGGGGGTCCAAGAGACCCAGTACTTC
NA	NA	TRBJ2-2	TRBV7-7	CASRRAPTGELFF	TGTGCTAGCAGGAGGGCGCCCACCGGGGAGCTGTTTTTT
NA	TRBD1	TRBJ2-3	TRBV7-2	CATGQGAGDTQYF	TGTGCCACCGGACAGGGGGCGGGGGATACGCAGTATTTT
NA	NA	TRBJ2-7	TRBV19	CASSIVGGSSYEQYF	TGTGCCAGTAGTATAGTAGGGGGTAGCTCCTACGAGCAGTACTTC
NA	NA	TRBJ1-6	TRBV15	CATSRGMEQGENSPLHF	TGTGCCACCAGCAGAGGGATGGAACAGGGAGAGAATTCACCCCTCCACTTT
NA	NA	TRBJ2-5	TRBV5-4	CASSLNVGSQETQYF	TGTGCCAGCAGCTTGAATGTGGGCTCACAAGAGACCCAGTACTTC